This is a list of T cell receptor beta chains from one sample in a study of blood T cell repertoires in COVID-19. Sequencing was performed with immunoSEQ multiplex PCR; in TCRdb, only in-frame clones are kept and a portion is missing. The repertoire holds 75,000 to 100,000 clones, with approximately 87% as singletons. The sequenced material came from peripheral blood. These receptors were obtained from a human donor in a cohort sampled during active COVID-19. Both conserved end residues are part of each CDR3. D genes are given only for firm matches.

d_gene: .; len: 16; v_gene: TRBV7-6; j_gene: TRBJ2-3; CDR3nt: TGTGCCAGCAGCTTTCATGGAACAGGTACCGCAGATACGCAGTATTTT; CDR3aa: CASSFHGTGTADTQYF
d_gene: .; len: 15; v_gene: TRBV7-2; j_gene: TRBJ1-5; CDR3nt: TGTGCCAGCAGCCCCTACCACAGGGGCAATCAGCCCCAGCATTTT; CDR3aa: CASSPYHRGNQPQHF
d_gene: .; len: 15; v_gene: TRBV11-2; j_gene: TRBJ2-1; CDR3nt: TGTGCCAGCAGCTTAGAAGGGGGGGCCGGGAATGAGCAGTTCTTC; CDR3aa: CASSLEGGAGNEQFF
d_gene: .; len: 15; v_gene: TRBV6-2/TRBV6-3; j_gene: TRBJ2-1; CDR3nt: TGTGCCAGCAGTTACCAGGCCAGCTCCTACAATGAGCAGTTCTTC; CDR3aa: CASSYQASSYNEQFF
d_gene: .; len: 15; v_gene: TRBV14; j_gene: TRBJ1-2; CDR3nt: TGTGCCAGCAGCCAAGATAGTCCGGGACATTCGGGCTACACCTTC; CDR3aa: CASSQDSPGHSGYTF
d_gene: .; len: 16; v_gene: TRBV5-4; j_gene: TRBJ2-3; CDR3nt: TGTGCCAGCAGCTTCAACCGAGACAGACGCACAGATACGCAGTATTTT; CDR3aa: CASSFNRDRRTDTQYF
d_gene: TRBD1; len: 15; v_gene: TRBV28; j_gene: TRBJ1-2; CDR3nt: TGTGCCAGCAGTTCGCCCCCACAGGGGTACTATGGCTACACCTTC; CDR3aa: CASSSPPQGYYGYTF
d_gene: .; len: 11; v_gene: TRBV20-1; j_gene: TRBJ1-2; CDR3nt: TGCAGTGCTGGACAGAACTATGGCTACACCTTC; CDR3aa: CSAGQNYGYTF
d_gene: .; len: 16; v_gene: TRBV2; j_gene: TRBJ1-2; CDR3nt: TGTGCCAGCAGTGACCGTGGAGCTGAATACGGCTATGGCTACACCTTC; CDR3aa: CASSDRGAEYGYGYTF
d_gene: .; len: 18; v_gene: TRBV6-2/TRBV6-3; j_gene: TRBJ2-3; CDR3nt: TGTGCCAGCAGTTACAACCGGGCGGGCGTCCTACCCACAGATACGCAGTATTTT; CDR3aa: CASSYNRAGVLPTDTQYF
d_gene: .; len: 16; v_gene: TRBV7-8; j_gene: TRBJ1-5; CDR3nt: TGTGCCAGCAGCAAAGAGAGGGGGGGGACCAATCAGCCCCAGCATTTT; CDR3aa: CASSKERGGTNQPQHF
d_gene: .; len: 13; v_gene: TRBV12-3/TRBV12-4; j_gene: TRBJ2-7; CDR3nt: TGTGCCAGCGGAGAACAGGGCTCCTACGAGCAGTACTTC; CDR3aa: CASGEQGSYEQYF